Each of the 14 T cell receptor beta chains below was sequenced from the same sample in a study of blood T cell repertoires in COVID-19. The method was immunoSEQ multiplex PCR; TCRdb's version includes in-frame clones alone and lacks a portion of them. The sample lists roughly 80,000 clones, roughly 80% occurring once. Sequencing was carried out using peripheral blood. These receptors all come from a woman aged 55 to 70 with acute or convalescent COVID-19.

This sequence joins TRBV6-5 and TRBJ2-1; TRBD1 matches at 8 bases. V was pared by 7 bases and J by 5 bases, with 10 bases of the junction left unmatched. Germline V gene lookup returns CDR1 MNHEY and CDR2 SVGAGI. This CDR3 is 15 amino acids long. The CDR3 protein is CASIFRGLWDNEQFF. As DNA, the CDR3 is TGTGCCAGCATATTCAGGGGGCTTTGGGACAATGAGCAGTTCTTC.

The J gene is TRBJ1-5, the V gene TRBV2, with D maybe TRBD1 (6 bases). CDR1 is SNHLY and CDR2 is FYNNEI in the germline V gene. This CDR3 spans 15 amino acids. Trimming cost V 6 bases and J 2 bases, with 14 bases left between them. The CDR3: CASRDLGGGNQPQHF. The CDR3 DNA follows: TGTGCCAGCAGGGATTTAGGGGGGGGCAATCAGCCCCAGCATTTT.

This clone was counted once. V and J are TRBV19 and TRBJ1-5; TRBD1 is a possible D gene (5 bases). This CDR3 region has 15 residues. Germline-derived CDR1 and CDR2 are LNHDA and SQIVND (reference sequence). V lost 7 bases and J lost 4, with 17 bases in between. This CDR3 is CASNTGTAGNQPQHF. CDR3 DNA sequence: TGTGCCAGTAACACTGGTACGGCAGGGAATCAGCCCCAGCATTTT.

This clone was picked up one time. This rearrangement joins TRBV4-1 to TRBJ1-6; 7 bases match TRBD1. The CDR3 contains 14 residues. CDR1 is MGHRA and CDR2 is YSYEKL in the germline V gene. Losses at the gene ends were 5 bases for V and 9 bases for J; bases not matched to a gene: 7. The DNA for the CDR3 is TGCGCCAGCAGCTATACAGGGGAAGGTTCACCCCTCCACTTT. Translated: CASSYTGEGSPLHF.

This chain connects TRBV6-5 to TRBJ1-1; D perhaps matches TRBD1 (6 bases). Looked up from germline, CDR1 is MNHEY and CDR2 is SVGAGI. Trimming stripped 2 bases from V and 0 bases from J, with 13 bases between. The CDR3 spans 16 residues. The CDR3 reads CASSYEGTSVNTEAFF. CDR3 nucleotides: TGTGCCAGCAGTTACGAAGGGACATCCGTGAACACTGAAGCTTTCTTT.

The chain couples TRBV5-5 to TRBJ2-7; maybe TRBD2 (5 bases). The germline V gene has CDR1 SGHKS and CDR2 YYEKEE (reference sequence). This CDR3 spans 14 amino acids. Trimming cost V 2 bases and J 2 bases, with 11 bases left between them. CDR3 sequence reads: CASSFVSGTYEQYF. The CDR3 bases are TGTGCCAGCAGCTTTGTTTCGGGAACCTACGAGCAGTACTTC.

The chain links TRBV21-1 to TRBJ2-7; the table's D call of TRBD1 was not tested on the DNA. TRBV21-1 is flagged as a pseudogene. There are 12 residues in the CDR3. Here the CDR3 reads CASSKAQGEQYV. The CDR3 nucleotides read TGTGCCAGCAGCAAAGCGCAGGGCGAGCAGTACGTC.

The V and J genes are TRBV11-2 and TRBJ2-2; 7 nucleotides match TRBD1. Germline loops: CDR1 SGHAT, CDR2 FQNNGV. With V trimmed by 10 bases and J by 4 bases, 3 bases remained unmatched. The CDR3 has 12 amino acids. In nucleotides, the CDR3 is TGTGCCACCAAGGGGGCCACCGGGGAGCTGTTTTTT. It translates to CATKGATGELFF.

The chain uses TRBV7-2 and TRBJ2-5; tentative D call: TRBD1 (5 bases). There are 16 residues in the CDR3. Germline V gene sequence: CDR1 SGHTA, CDR2 FQGNSA. V was clipped by 2 bases and J by 1 base, with 14 bases between them. The CDR3 coding sequence is TGTGCCAGCAGCTTAAGACCCAGGGTGATCCAAGAGACCCAGTACTTC. As protein: CASSLRPRVIQETQYF.

V usage is TRBV10-3 and J usage is TRBJ2-7; no definite D call. Between the trimmed V and J ends, which lost 6 bases and 5 bases, there was a span of 17 bases. The CDR3 is 14 amino acids. Germline CDR1 reads ENHRY; CDR2 reads SYGVKD. In DNA form, the CDR3 reads TGTGCCATCAGAGGATCAGTGCGGTCCGACGAGCAGTACTTC. Its protein is CAIRGSVRSDEQYF.

The gene calls are TRBV5-8 and TRBJ2-4; the match to TRBD1 covers 8 bases. J gave up 4 bases and V 0 bases, and 6 bases lay outside the gene matches. Germline values: CDR1 SGHTS, CDR2 YDEGEE. This CDR3 contains 16 residues. CDR3 sequence (DNA): TGTGCCAGCAGCTTGGTGGGGGGACAGGTTAAAAACATTCAGTACTTC. It translates to CASSLVGGQVKNIQYF. Together with reference TRBV5-8 and TRBJ2-4, the CDR3 gives the full variable domain: EAGVTQSPTHLIKTRGQQATLRCSPISGHTSVYWYQQALGLGLQFLLWYDEGEERNRGNFPPRFSGRQFPNYSSELNVNALELEDSALYLCASSLVGGQVKNIQYFGAGTRLSVL.

DNA for the CDR3: TGTGCCAGCAGTCTGACAGGACTCGGGGAGCTGTTTTTT. This encodes CASSLTGLGELFF. The chain links TRBV27 to TRBJ2-2; weak D call: TRBD1 (6 bases). The CDR3 length is 13 residues. Germline values: CDR1 MNHEY, CDR2 SMNVEV (reference sequence). Trimming shortened V by 5 bases and J by 7 bases, and 11 bases separated the two germline ends.

This clone appeared a few times. The V and J genes are TRBV4-1 and TRBJ2-7, with a weak D call TRBD1 (7 bases). Germline V gene data show CDR1 as MGHRA and CDR2 as YSYEKL. V shed 0 bases and J shed 7 bases, with 22 bases lying between them. The CDR3 has 17 residues. The CDR3 DNA reads as TGCGCCAGCAGCCAAGATACTGAGTTGGAGGGGGCGAGGGAGCAGTACGTC. This translates into CASSQDTELEGAREQYV.

The gene calls are TRBV7-2 and TRBJ2-7; D is perhaps TRBD1 (6 bases). V was cut by 5 bases and J by 0 bases, with 8 bases left in between. The CDR3 spans 13 residues. Looked up from germline, CDR1 is SGHTA and CDR2 is FQGNSA. The chain's CDR3 is CASSGQYSYEQYF. CDR3 DNA: TGTGCCAGCAGCGGACAGTACTCCTACGAGCAGTACTTC.